These 22 T cell receptor beta chains were sequenced from one sample in a study of identical twins. MiXCR, run by TCRdb on the 5' RACE reads, gives a single entry per CDR3 protein. The data show around 1.7 million distinct CDR3 sequences, about 32% seen once. The sequenced material came from cord blood. The receptors here all came from a newborn girl in good health.

This CDR3 reads CASRADRQTTEAFF. In DNA form, the CDR3 reads TGTGCCAGCAGAGCCGATCGACAGACCACTGAAGCTTTCTTT. The V and J genes are TRBV2 and TRBJ1-1; perhaps TRBD1 as D (5 bases). The CDR3 extends over 14 amino acids. CDR1 and CDR2 from the germline V gene are SNHLY and FYNNEI. The V gene lost 6 bases and the J gene lost 4 bases, with 15 bases spanning the gap.

This clonotype was observed at least ten times. This sequence joins TRBV5-1 and TRBJ2-1; TRBD2 agrees at 9 bases. V trimming: 1 base; J trimming: 2 bases; junction bases outside the gene matches: 1. The CDR3 is made up of 15 amino acids. The germline CDR1 and CDR2 sequences are SGHRS and YFSETQ. Here the CDR3 DNA reads TGCGCCAGCAGCTTGCGCGGGAGGGCCTACAATGAGCAGTTCTTC. Amino acid sequence: CASSLRGRAYNEQFF.

The chain links TRBV27 to TRBJ2-6, with TRBD2 identical over 14 bases. Germline V lookup: CDR1 MNHEY, CDR2 SMNVEV (reference sequence). V was clipped by 6 bases and J by 0 bases; unmatched bases: 10. This CDR3 is 20 amino acids long. Here the CDR3 DNA reads TGTGCCAGCAGACAGACTAGCGGGAGGGCCCTATTCTCTGGGGCCAACGTCCTGACTTTC. It translates to CASRQTSGRALFSGANVLTF.

The chain combines TRBV30 with TRBJ1-2, with 7 bases lining up with TRBD1. The germline gives CDR1 GTSNPN, CDR2 SVGIG (reference sequence). J gave up 4 bases and V 3 bases, and 5 bases lay outside the gene matches. The CDR3 is made up of 13 amino acids. The CDR3 region has the DNA TGTGCCTGGAGACCAGGGGGGCTCTATGGCTACACCTTC. Amino acids: CAWRPGGLYGYTF.

The rearrangement joins TRBV5-1 to TRBJ2-7, with TRBD1 matching 7 bases. V was clipped by 4 bases and J by 7 bases; unmatched bases: 5. Germline CDR1 and CDR2: SGHRS and YFSETQ. The CDR3 is made up of 12 amino acids. The CDR3 sequence: CASSTTGFEQYF. The CDR3 DNA sequence: TGCGCCAGCAGCACGACAGGGTTTGAGCAGTACTTC.

This clonotype was observed a few times. The chain has TRBV15 and TRBJ1-6; D ambiguous. V gave up 3 bases and J gave up 1 base, with 13 bases separating them. The CDR3 loop spans 17 amino acids. Germline values: CDR1 LNHNV, CDR2 YYDKDF (reference sequence). This CDR3 is CATSSPFSFSYNSPLHF. CDR3 nucleotides: TGTGCCACCAGCAGCCCCTTCAGTTTTTCCTATAATTCACCCCTCCACTTT.

This clonotype was seen a handful of times. J is TRBJ2-3 and V is TRBV21-1; TRBD2 is the table's D call, not checked against the DNA. TRBV21-1 constitutes a pseudogene. The CDR3 has 16 residues. The CDR3 DNA sequence: TGTGCCAGCAGCCCTCGGACTCTTCATAGCACAGATACGCAGTATTTT. It codes for CASSPRTLHSTDTQYF.

The chain recombines TRBV30 with TRBJ1-6, with D tentatively TRBD1 (5 bases). The CDR3 has 13 residues. Deletions cut 1 base from V and 7 bases from J, with 8 bases between. Germline-derived CDR1 and CDR2 are GTSNPN and SVGIG (reference sequence). As DNA, the CDR3 is TGTGCCTGGAGTGGTCAGGGAAATTCACCCCTCCACTTT. Translated: CAWSGQGNSPLHF.

This clonotype turned up a few times. V and J are TRBV9 and TRBJ1-4; D is ambiguous. V lost 0 bases and J 5 bases, leaving 11 bases between the germline ends. The CDR3 has 15 residues. Germline-derived CDR1 and CDR2 are SGDLS and YYNGEE. CDR3 sequence (DNA): TGTGCCAGCAGCGTAGGGTCAGCTGAGAATGAAAAACTGTTTTTT. Amino acid sequence: CASSVGSAENEKLFF. Full variable domain (outside the CDR3, taken from reference TRBV9 and TRBJ1-4): DSGVTQTPKHLITATGQRVTLRCSPRSGDLSVYWYQQSLDQGLQFLIQYYNGEERAKGNILERFSAQQFPDLHSELNLSSLELGDSALYFCASSVGSAENEKLFFGSGTQLSVL.

This rearrangement joins TRBV4-1 to TRBJ2-5; 9 bases align to TRBD1. The end of the DNA is better explained by TRBJ2-1, so the J call may be wrong. The CDR3 has 15 residues. The germline V gene encodes CDR1 MGHRA and CDR2 YSYEKL. In DNA form, the CDR3 reads TGCGCCAGCAGCCGGACAGGGGTTTTCCAAGAGACCCAGTTCTTC. Residues: CASSRTGVFQETQFF.

The V gene is TRBV24-1, the J gene TRBJ2-1, with TRBD2 identical over 7 bases. V was pared by 0 bases and J by 5 bases, with 3 bases of the junction left unmatched. The CDR3 covers 15 residues. Germline CDR1 KGHDR, CDR2 SFDVKD. The CDR3 loop reads CATSDLREGDNEQFF. The CDR3 DNA reads as TGTGCCACCAGTGATTTGAGGGAGGGAGACAATGAGCAGTTCTTC.

This clonotype turned up a few times. The genes are TRBV20-1 and TRBJ2-7; 15 bases fit TRBD2. V shed 3 bases and J 3 bases; nucleotides not matched to a gene: 6. The CDR3 totals 16 residues. Germline V gene sequence: CDR1 DFQATT, CDR2 SNEGSKA (reference sequence). CDR3 residues: CSASGTSGRSRYEQYF. The CDR3 nucleotides are TGCAGTGCTAGCGGGACTAGCGGGAGGAGTCGCTACGAGCAGTACTTC.

Concerning this clonotype itself: Relative to the germline gene, one junction end is altered; a read error may explain this. V usage is TRBV5-1 and J usage is TRBJ2-7, with 10 bases identical to TRBD2. The J call is doubtful: the DNA matches TRBJ2-4 better. Germline V gene lookup returns CDR1 SGHRS and CDR2 YFSETQ. CDR3 length: 19 residues. In DNA form, the CDR3 reads TGCACCAGCAGCGGACCAGCTAGCGGGAGTAGAGAGGCCAAAAACATTCAGTACTTC. Translation gives CTSSGPASGSREAKNIQYF.

This clonotype was counted many times. CDR3 coding DNA: TGTGCCAGCAGCCAGGACAGTGCAAATTCACCCCTCCACTTT. This encodes CASSQDSANSPLHF. V and J are TRBV4-2 and TRBJ1-6, with D maybe TRBD1 (6 bases). This CDR3 region has 14 residues. The V end lost 3 bases, the J end lost 7 bases, and 10 bases lay between the germline ends. Germline V gene data show CDR1 as LGHNA and CDR2 as YNFKEQ.

In this sample, this clonotype turned up a few times. This chain joins TRBV2 and TRBJ2-5; tentative D call: TRBD2 (6 bases). The DNA end favors TRBJ2-7, so the J call may be wrong. The CDR3 contains 14 residues. Germline V gives CDR1 SNHLY, CDR2 FYNNEI. CDR3 nucleotide sequence: TGTGCCAGCCGAAGGGACTTCACCCCCTACGAGCAGTACTTC. Translating gives CASRRDFTPYEQYF.

V usage is TRBV29-1 and J usage is TRBJ1-2, with 12 bases fitting TRBD1. This CDR3 region has 13 residues. After removal of 4 bases from V and 5 bases from J, the junction contained 2 bases not matched to a gene. Germline values: CDR1 SQVTM, CDR2 ANQGSEA. The CDR3 protein is CSVGDRGRYGYTF. The CDR3 nucleotides read TGCAGCGTTGGGGACAGGGGGCGTTATGGCTACACCTTC.

This chain uses TRBV19 with TRBJ1-4; D possibly corresponds to TRBD1 (6 bases). The CDR3 spans 18 residues. From germline, CDR1 is LNHDA and CDR2 SQIVND (reference sequence). The V end lost 7 bases, the J end lost 0 bases, and 21 bases lay between the germline ends. CDR3 coding DNA: TGTGCCAGTACCCAGACTTGGGGGCGCAGGGCAACTAATGAAAAACTGTTTTTT. Amino acid sequence: CASTQTWGRRATNEKLFF.

With regard to this clonotype: It may be a read error: a sequence one base away is much more abundant. This chain uses TRBV3-1 with TRBJ1-2; a possible D gene is TRBD1 (5 bases). CDR3 size: 14 residues. CDR1 is LGHDT, CDR2 YNNKEL, per germline (reference sequence). CDR3 coding DNA: TGTGCCAACAGCCAGGGACCGCTCAACTATGGCTACACCTTC. Translation: CANSQGPLNYGYTF.

There are a few counts of this clonotype. V is TRBV7-8 and J is TRBJ2-3, with 7 nucleotides matching TRBD1. The J segment lost 2 bases and the V segment lost 5 bases, leaving 10 bases of the junction unmatched. The CDR3 has 16 residues. Looked up from germline, CDR1 is SGHVS and CDR2 is FQNEAQ. CDR3: CASSPADRSFTDTQYF. CDR3 DNA sequence: TGTGCCAGCAGCCCCGCGGACAGGAGCTTCACAGATACGCAGTATTTT.

The chain combines TRBV10-3 with TRBJ2-7, with 8 bases identical to TRBD1. Unmatched junction bases numbered 8, after V lost 2 bases and J lost 2 bases. The CDR3 is 16 residues long. Per germline, CDR1 ENHRY and CDR2 SYGVKD. The DNA of the CDR3 is TGTGCCATCAGTGAGGCAGGGGGCCGTCCTCCCTACGAGCAGTACTTC. Residues: CAISEAGGRPPYEQYF.

This clonotype has just a few counts. This chain joins TRBV7-2 and TRBJ1-2; 8 nucleotides align to TRBD1. J was trimmed by 8 bases and V by 1 base; bases with no gene match: 6. The CDR3 covers 14 residues. CDR1 and CDR2 from the germline V gene are SGHTA and FQGNSA. CDR3 loop: CASSLVDRGGGYTF. For the CDR3, the DNA is TGTGCCAGCAGCTTAGTCGACAGGGGAGGAGGCTACACCTTC.

This clonotype was counted only a few times. This sequence joins TRBV5-1 and TRBJ2-3, with D possibly called TRBD1 or TRBD2 (6 bases each). This CDR3 has 16 residues. Trimming removed 0 bases from V and 1 base from J, with 12 bases in between. CDR1 is SGHRS, CDR2 YFSETQ, per germline. The CDR3 sequence is CASSLGGAPGTDTQYF. The CDR3 DNA is TGCGCCAGCAGCTTGGGGGGGGCCCCCGGCACAGATACGCAGTATTTT.